This T cell receptor beta chain was observed in a study of CD8+CD57+ T cells in acquired aplastic anemia. The CDR3 runs 16 residues. Trimming shortened V by 1 base and J by 0 bases, and 10 bases separated the two germline ends. CDR1 is LNHDA, CDR2 SQIVND, per germline (reference sequence). This clonotype was counted ten times or more. Patients chosen for sequencing had CD8+CD57+ cells that had expanded, as shown by flow cytometry. The template for TCR beta VDJ and CDR3 sequence profiling was genomic DNA. MiXCR, run by TCRdb on the reads, gives a single entry per CDR3 protein. The table records approximately 120,000 distinct CDR3 sequences, over 30% of them present only once.

The chain couples TRBV19 to TRBJ2-4; D is perhaps TRBD2 (6 bases). Sequencing was carried out using sorted CD4+, CD8+, or CD8+CD57+ T cells (not recorded which) from PBMCs. The TCR comes from a human donor with aplastic anemia. The chain's CDR3 is CASSIGSGLAKNIQYF. CDR3 sequence (DNA): TGTGCCAGTAGTATAGGCAGCGGGCTAGCCAAAAACATTCAGTACTTC.